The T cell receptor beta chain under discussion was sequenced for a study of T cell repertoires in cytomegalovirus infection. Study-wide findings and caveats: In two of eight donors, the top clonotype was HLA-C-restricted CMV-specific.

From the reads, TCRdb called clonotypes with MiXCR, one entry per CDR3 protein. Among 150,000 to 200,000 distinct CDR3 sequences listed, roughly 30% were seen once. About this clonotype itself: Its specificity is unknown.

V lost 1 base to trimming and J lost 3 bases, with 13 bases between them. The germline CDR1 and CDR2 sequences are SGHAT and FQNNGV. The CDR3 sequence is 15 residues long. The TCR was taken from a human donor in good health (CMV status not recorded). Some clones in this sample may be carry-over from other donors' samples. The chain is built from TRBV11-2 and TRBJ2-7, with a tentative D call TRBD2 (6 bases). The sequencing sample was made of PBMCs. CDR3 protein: CASSLVRGTRYEQYF. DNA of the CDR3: TGTGCCAGCAGCTTAGTTCGGGGGACTCGCTACGAGCAGTACTTC.